These 18 T cell receptor beta chains came from one sample sequenced in a study of blood T cell repertoires in COVID-19. Libraries were prepared by immunoSEQ multiplex PCR; TCRdb keeps only in-frame clonotypes and omits some of them. The sample has some 210,000 clones, 84% seen once. The sample comprised peripheral blood. These receptors all come from a human donor in a cohort sampled during active COVID-19.

This clone was counted a single time. The chain joins TRBV18 to TRBJ1-2; 7 bases agree with TRBD1. Germline V gene lookup returns CDR1 KGHSH and CDR2 LQKENI. The CDR3 is made up of 14 amino acids. V shed 3 bases, J shed 4 bases, and the junction held 5 bases outside the gene matches. CDR3 in amino acids: CASSPNRDSYGYTF. The DNA for the CDR3 is TGTGCCAGCTCACCGAACCGGGACAGCTATGGCTACACCTTC.

This sequence joins TRBV29-1 and TRBJ1-2; 8 nucleotides agree with TRBD1. Trimming cost V 2 bases and J 4 bases; bases outside gene matches: 0. The CDR3 totals 12 residues. Germline V gene lookup returns CDR1 SQVTM and CDR2 ANQGSEA. The CDR3 nucleotides are TGCAGCGTTGAAACAGGGGGCTATGGCTACACCTTC. Its protein product is CSVETGGYGYTF.

The chain employs TRBV24-1 and TRBJ1-1; the D gene is possibly TRBD1 (5 bases). In germline, CDR1 is KGHDR, CDR2 SFDVKD. Between the trimmed V and J ends, which lost 3 bases and 2 bases, there was a span of 9 bases. This CDR3 spans 14 amino acids. CDR3 protein: CATSDATANTEAFF. The CDR3 region has the DNA TGTGCCACCAGTGATGCGACAGCAAACACTGAAGCTTTCTTT.

J is TRBJ2-1 and V is TRBV28; maybe TRBD1 (7 bases). V shed 6 bases and J shed 9 bases, with 18 bases lying between them. The germline V gene encodes CDR1 MDHEN and CDR2 SYDVKM. The CDR3 loop spans 14 amino acids. CDR3 region: CASRTGPGGSEQFF. CDR3 DNA sequence: TGTGCCAGCAGGACAGGGCCCGGGGGTAGTGAGCAGTTCTTC.

This clone was picked up a small number of times. The rearrangement links TRBV20-1 to TRBJ1-1, with TRBD1 as a possible D gene (6 bases). Deletions cut 3 bases from V and 1 base from J, with 12 bases between. Germline-derived CDR1 and CDR2 are DFQATT and SNEGSKA (reference sequence). The length of the CDR3 is 14 residues. The CDR3 spells CSASGRQANTEAFF. The CDR3 DNA reads as TGCAGTGCTAGTGGTCGACAGGCGAACACTGAAGCTTTCTTT.

This chain links TRBV19 with TRBJ1-6; TRBD1 aligns across 9 bases. J lost 7 bases, V lost 6 bases, and 7 bases had no gene match. The CDR3 contains 15 residues. From germline, CDR1 is LNHDA and CDR2 SQIVND (reference sequence). The CDR3 spells CASRGTGTGNSPLHF. The DNA of the CDR3 is TGTGCCAGTAGAGGGACAGGGACGGGGAATTCACCCCTCCACTTT. The full variable domain, its missing parts supplied by reference TRBV19 and TRBJ1-6, is DGGITQSPKYLFRKEGQNVTLSCEQNLNHDAMYWYRQDPGQGLRLIYYSQIVNDFQKGDIAEGYSVSREKKESFPLTVTSAQKNPTAFYLCASRGTGTGNSPLHFGNGTRLTVT.

This clone was observed a handful of times. The CDR3 loop reads CASSFKVARNIQYF. The CDR3 nucleotides read TGTGCCAGCAGCTTTAAGGTAGCAAGGAACATTCAGTACTTC. The gene calls are TRBV7-2 and TRBJ2-4; unclear D gene. Germline V lookup: CDR1 SGHTA, CDR2 FQGNSA. CDR3 length: 14 residues. V lost 3 bases to trimming and J lost 7 bases, with 13 bases between them.

The rearrangement uses TRBV29-1 and TRBJ2-6, with D possibly matching TRBD2 (5 bases). This CDR3 region has 13 residues. Germline loops: CDR1 SQVTM, CDR2 ANQGSEA. Trimming took off 6 bases at V and 2 bases at J, with 8 bases between the two ends. The CDR3 nucleotides read TGCAGCGTCCGGGGAACTGGGGCCAACGTCCTGACTTTC. Encoded protein: CSVRGTGANVLTF.

The rearrangement links TRBV24-1 to TRBJ1-6; perhaps TRBD1 as D (6 bases). Germline loops: CDR1 KGHDR, CDR2 SFDVKD. The CDR3 spans 14 residues. Trimming removed 5 bases from V and 8 bases from J, with 12 bases in between. CDR3 coding DNA: TGTGCCACCAGTGGTGAGGGGGTAGATTCACCCCTCCACTTT. Its translation: CATSGEGVDSPLHF.

The chain's CDR3 is CSASSRTSFSTGELFF. Here the CDR3 DNA reads TGCAGTGCTAGTTCCCGGACTAGCTTTTCCACCGGGGAGCTGTTTTTT. The chain is built from TRBV20-1 and TRBJ2-2; 8 positions agree with TRBD2. V shed 3 bases, J shed 4 bases, and the junction held 10 bases outside the gene matches. In germline, CDR1 is DFQATT, CDR2 SNEGSKA (reference sequence). The CDR3 extends over 16 amino acids.

The chain carries TRBV9 and TRBJ2-3; D is perhaps TRBD2 (5 bases). From germline, CDR1 is SGDLS and CDR2 YYNGEE. V was pared by 0 bases and J by 11 bases, with 13 bases between. The CDR3 runs 13 residues. The CDR3 sequence is CASSVAGLRGQYF. CDR3 nucleotides: TGTGCCAGCAGCGTAGCCGGGCTCCGGGGGCAGTATTTT.

This rearrangement joins TRBV20-1 to TRBJ2-7; D perhaps matches TRBD2 (6 bases). Germline V gives CDR1 DFQATT, CDR2 SNEGSKA (reference sequence). Trimming shortened V by 0 bases and J by 10 bases, and 10 bases separated the two germline ends. This CDR3 contains 11 residues. The CDR3 loop is CSARDGGSQYV. The CDR3 DNA sequence: TGCAGTGCTAGAGATGGGGGGTCCCAGTACGTC.

The count of this clone is one. The V and J genes are TRBV24-1 and TRBJ2-3, with TRBD2 as a possible D gene (5 bases). The CDR3 contains 12 residues. Deletions cut 9 bases from V and 3 bases from J, with 9 bases between. Germline V lookup: CDR1 KGHDR, CDR2 SFDVKD. The CDR3 nucleotides read TGTGCCACCGAGTCGGGGACAGATACGCAGTATTTT. Translation gives CATESGTDTQYF.

V and J are TRBV2 and TRBJ2-1; D is perhaps TRBD2 (6 bases). The V end was cut by 6 bases, the J end by 2 bases, with 14 bases between. This CDR3 has 15 amino acids. The germline V gene has CDR1 SNHLY and CDR2 FYNNEI. The CDR3 nucleotides read TGTGCCAGCAGAACCCGGCCGGGGGCCTACAATGAGCAGTTCTTC. Protein product: CASRTRPGAYNEQFF. Filled out from reference TRBV2 and TRBJ2-1, the complete variable domain reads EPEVTQTPSHQVTQMGQEVILRCVPISNHLYFYWYRQILGQKVEFLVSFYNNEISEKSEIFDDQFSVERPDGSNFTLKIRSTKLEDSAMYFCASRTRPGAYNEQFFGPGTRLTVL.

This clone was observed a single time. V and J are TRBV9 and TRBJ1-5, with 9 positions matching TRBD1. Per the germline V gene, CDR1 is SGDLS and CDR2 is YYNGEE. The CDR3 is made up of 15 amino acids. Germline trimming cut 0 bases from V and 7 bases from J; bases unmatched to any gene: 5. The CDR3 bases are TGTGCCAGCAGCGTAGGACAGGGGGTGAGGCAGCCCCAGCATTTT. It codes for CASSVGQGVRQPQHF. Full variable domain (outside the CDR3, taken from reference TRBV9 and TRBJ1-5): DSGVTQTPKHLITATGQRVTLRCSPRSGDLSVYWYQQSLDQGLQFLIQYYNGEERAKGNILERFSAQQFPDLHSELNLSSLELGDSALYFCASSVGQGVRQPQHFGDGTRLSIL.

The chain combines TRBV28 with TRBJ1-1, with D unresolved. CDR3 length: 13 residues. Germline V gives CDR1 MDHEN, CDR2 SYDVKM. V lost 7 bases and J lost 7, with 16 bases in between. CDR3 region: CASTINPGVEAFF. In DNA form, the CDR3 reads TGTGCCAGCACCATTAACCCCGGGGTTGAAGCTTTCTTT.

This clone has a single count. J is TRBJ2-5 and V is TRBV6-1; 7 nucleotides align to TRBD1. Germline assignment: CDR1 MNHNS and CDR2 SASEGT. CDR3 length: 17 amino acids. The ends lost 0 bases at V and 1 base at J; junction bases unmatched: 8. The chain's CDR3 is CASSEALLRDSQETQYF. CDR3 DNA sequence: TGTGCCAGCAGTGAAGCGCTTCTCCGGGACAGCCAAGAGACCCAGTACTTC.

CDR3 amino acids: CASSQKQGGEKLFF. In DNA, the CDR3 is TGTGCCAGCAGCCAAAAACAGGGGGGTGAAAAACTGTTTTTT. The chain uses TRBV3-1 (or the pseudogene TRBV3-2) and TRBJ1-4; 8 positions agree with TRBD1. The CDR3 loop spans 14 amino acids. V lost 2 bases to trimming and J lost 7 bases; unmatched junction nucleotides: 3. Germline lookup yields CDR1 LGHDT and CDR2 YNNKEL (reference sequence).